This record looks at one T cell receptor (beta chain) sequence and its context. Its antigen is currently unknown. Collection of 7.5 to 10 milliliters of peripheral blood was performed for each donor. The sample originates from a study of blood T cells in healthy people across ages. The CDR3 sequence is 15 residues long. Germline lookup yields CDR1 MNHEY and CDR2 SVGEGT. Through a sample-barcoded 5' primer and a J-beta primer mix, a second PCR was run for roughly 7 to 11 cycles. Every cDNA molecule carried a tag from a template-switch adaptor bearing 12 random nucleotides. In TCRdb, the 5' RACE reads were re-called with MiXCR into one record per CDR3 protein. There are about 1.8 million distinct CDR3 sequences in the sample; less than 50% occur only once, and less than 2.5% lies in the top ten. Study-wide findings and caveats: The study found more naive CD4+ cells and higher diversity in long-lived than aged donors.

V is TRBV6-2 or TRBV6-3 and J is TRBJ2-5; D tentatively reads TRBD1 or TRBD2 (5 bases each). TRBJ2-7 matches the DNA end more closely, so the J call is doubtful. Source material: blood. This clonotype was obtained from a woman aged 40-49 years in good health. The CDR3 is CASTLEGSPRYEQYF. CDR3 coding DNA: TGTGCCAGCACCCTAGAGGGGTCCCCACGCTACGAGCAGTACTTC.